Presented here are 5 T cell receptor beta chains from one specimen sequenced in a study of beta chain features in type 1 diabetes. The study reverse transcribed the entire isolated RNA, so it sequenced expressed TCRB transcripts. Method: immunoSEQ multiplex PCR; TCRdb's copy keeps in-frame clones and lacks some. The data contain hundreds of thousands of clones, 11% to 15% of them singletons. These receptors are not linked to any known antigen. Study outcomes and limitations: People with Type 1 diabetes carried modestly yet significantly shorter TCRB CDR3s in all four CD4+ subsets.

The source material was naive CD4+ T cells from blood. The source is a young man with type 1 diabetes.

On this clone: One base away lies a much larger clone, so this may be a sequencing read error. The sample contains more than one DNA sequence encoding this CDR3. The rearrangement links TRBV18 to TRBJ2-3; D unclear. The germline V gene encodes CDR1 KGHSH and CDR2 LQKENI. Trimming removed 2 bases from V and 0 bases from J, with 3 bases in between. The CDR3 has 13 amino acids. DNA for the CDR3: TGTGCCAGCTCACCAACTAGCACAGATACGCAGTATTTT. As protein: CASSPTSTDTQYF.

This clone was seen more than once but under ten times. CDR3 sequence reads: CASSPTSGEETQYF. CDR3 sequence (DNA): TGTGCCAGCAGCCCGACTAGCGGAGAAGAGACCCAGTACTTC. The chain is built from TRBV6-5 and TRBJ2-5; 9 nucleotides match TRBD2. Trimming removed 6 bases from V and 3 bases from J; junction bases left unmatched: 5. The germline CDR1 and CDR2 sequences are MNHEY and SVGAGI. The CDR3 totals 14 residues.

This clone showed up just a few times. This chain joins TRBV18 and TRBJ1-1; no definite D call. CDR1 and CDR2 (germline): KGHSH, LQKENI. V gave up 3 bases and J gave up 8 bases, with 7 bases separating them. CDR3 size: 11 residues. The CDR3 DNA reads as TGTGCCAGCTCACCCCTCGGAGAAGCTTTCTTT. It specifies CASSPLGEAFF.

The chain combines TRBV28 with TRBJ2-5, with D perhaps assigned TRBD1 or TRBD2 (5 bases each). Germline CDR1 MDHEN, CDR2 SYDVKM. This CDR3 comprises 13 residues. The V and J ends lost 6 bases and 2 bases respectively, with 10 bases between them. The CDR3 DNA is TGTGCCAGCAGCCCGGGACGTCAAGAGACCCAGTACTTC. Translating it yields CASSPGRQETQYF.

This clone was detected a few times. This rearrangement joins TRBV30 to TRBJ1-1; no definite D call. The CDR3 runs to 14 residues. Germline values: CDR1 GTSNPN, CDR2 SVGIG (reference sequence). The V and J ends lost 2 bases and 6 bases respectively, with 16 bases between them. CDR3 sequence (DNA): TGTGCCTGGAGTTTGGTGCAGGCTACGGCTGAAGCTTTCTTT. It yields the protein CAWSLVQATAEAFF.